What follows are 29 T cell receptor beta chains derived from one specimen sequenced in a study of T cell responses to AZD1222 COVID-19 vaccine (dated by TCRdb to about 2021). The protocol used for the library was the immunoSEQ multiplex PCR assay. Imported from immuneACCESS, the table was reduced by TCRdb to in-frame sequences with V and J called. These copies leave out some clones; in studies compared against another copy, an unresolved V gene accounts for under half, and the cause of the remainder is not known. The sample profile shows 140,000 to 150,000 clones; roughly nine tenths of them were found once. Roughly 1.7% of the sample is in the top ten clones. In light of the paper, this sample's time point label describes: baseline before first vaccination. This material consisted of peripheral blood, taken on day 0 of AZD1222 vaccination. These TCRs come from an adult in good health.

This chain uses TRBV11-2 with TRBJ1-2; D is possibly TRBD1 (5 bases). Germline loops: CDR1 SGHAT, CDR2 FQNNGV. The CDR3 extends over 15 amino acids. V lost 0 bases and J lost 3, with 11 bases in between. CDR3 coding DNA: TGTGCCAGCAGCTTAGACCCCCAGGGCCACTATGGCTACACCTTC. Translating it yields CASSLDPQGHYGYTF. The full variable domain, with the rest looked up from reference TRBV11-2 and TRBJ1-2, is EAGVAQSPRYKIIEKRQSVAFWCNPISGHATLYWYQQILGQGPKLLIQFQNNGVVDDSQLPKDRFSAERLKGVDSTLKIQPAKLEDSAVYLCASSLDPQGHYGYTFGSGTRLTVV.

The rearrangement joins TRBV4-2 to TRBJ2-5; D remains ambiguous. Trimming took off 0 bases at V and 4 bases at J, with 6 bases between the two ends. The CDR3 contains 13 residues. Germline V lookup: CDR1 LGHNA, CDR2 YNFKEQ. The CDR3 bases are TGTGCCAGCAGCCAAGAATATAGAGAGACCCAGTACTTC. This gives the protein CASSQEYRETQYF.

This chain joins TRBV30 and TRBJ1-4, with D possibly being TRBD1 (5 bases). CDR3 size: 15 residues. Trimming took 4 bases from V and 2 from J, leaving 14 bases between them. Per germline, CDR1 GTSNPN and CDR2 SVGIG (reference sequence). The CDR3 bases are TGTGCCTGGAAACCAGTAGGGGTGACTAATGAAAAACTGTTTTTT. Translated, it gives CAWKPVGVTNEKLFF. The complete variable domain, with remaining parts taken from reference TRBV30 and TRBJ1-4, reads SQTIHQWPATLVQPVGSPLSLECTVEGTSNPNLYWYRQAAGRGLQLLFYSVGIGQISSEVPQNLSASRPQDRQFILSSKKLLLSDSGFYLCAWKPVGVTNEKLFFGSGTQLSVL.

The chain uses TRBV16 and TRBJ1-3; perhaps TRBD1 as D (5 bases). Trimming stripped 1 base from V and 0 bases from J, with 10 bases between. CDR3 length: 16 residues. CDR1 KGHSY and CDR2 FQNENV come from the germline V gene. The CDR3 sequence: CASSQYSGISGNTIYF. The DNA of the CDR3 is TGTGCCAGCAGCCAATATTCAGGGATCTCTGGAAACACCATATATTTT.

As DNA, the CDR3 is TGCAGCGTCGAGGGGCCGGACCAGACCCAGTACTTC. Translating it yields CSVEGPDQTQYF. V and J are TRBV29-1 and TRBJ2-5, with D perhaps matching TRBD1 or TRBD2 (5 bases each). There are 12 residues in the CDR3. Looked up from germline, CDR1 is SQVTM and CDR2 is ANQGSEA. The V end was cut by 6 bases, the J end by 6 bases, with 14 bases between.

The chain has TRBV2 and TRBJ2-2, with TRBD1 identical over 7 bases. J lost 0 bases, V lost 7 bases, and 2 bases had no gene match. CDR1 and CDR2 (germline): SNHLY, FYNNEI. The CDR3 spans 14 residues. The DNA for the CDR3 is TGTGCCAGCACGGGACAGTCGAACACCGGGGAGCTGTTTTTT. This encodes CASTGQSNTGELFF.

The CDR3, as DNA: TGTGCCAGCAGTCCCGGGACCGTATATGGCTACACCTTC. Protein: CASSPGTVYGYTF. The chain links TRBV28 to TRBJ1-2; possible D gene TRBD1, 5 bases. Per the germline V gene, CDR1 is MDHEN and CDR2 is SYDVKM. V shed 5 bases and J shed 5 bases, with 12 bases lying between them. CDR3 length: 13 amino acids.

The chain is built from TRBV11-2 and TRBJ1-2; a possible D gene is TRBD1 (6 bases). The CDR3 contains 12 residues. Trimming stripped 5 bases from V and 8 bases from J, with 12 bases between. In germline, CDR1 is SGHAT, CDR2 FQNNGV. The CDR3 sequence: CASSPGTTGYTF. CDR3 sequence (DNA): TGTGCCAGCAGCCCAGGGACAACGGGCTACACCTTC.

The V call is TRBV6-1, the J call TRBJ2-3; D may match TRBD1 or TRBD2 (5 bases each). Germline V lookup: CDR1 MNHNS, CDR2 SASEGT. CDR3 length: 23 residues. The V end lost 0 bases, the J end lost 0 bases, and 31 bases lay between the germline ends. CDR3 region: CASSEAPLSTLGLGTTSTDTQYF. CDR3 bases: TGTGCCAGCAGTGAAGCACCACTTTCGACGCTCGGTCTTGGGACGACTAGCACAGATACGCAGTATTTT.

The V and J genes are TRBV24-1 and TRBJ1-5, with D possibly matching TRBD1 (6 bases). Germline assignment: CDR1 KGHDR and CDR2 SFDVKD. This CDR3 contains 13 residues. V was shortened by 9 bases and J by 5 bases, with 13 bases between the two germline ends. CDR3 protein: CATQGIGDQPQHF. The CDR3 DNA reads TGTGCCACCCAGGGGATAGGGGATCAGCCCCAGCATTTT.

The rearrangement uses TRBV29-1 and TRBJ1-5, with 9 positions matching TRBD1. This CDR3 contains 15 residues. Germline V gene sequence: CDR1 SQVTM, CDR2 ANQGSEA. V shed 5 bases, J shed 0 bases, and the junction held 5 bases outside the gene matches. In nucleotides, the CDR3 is TGCAGCGTTAGACAGGGGGTAAATAGCAATCAGCCCCAGCATTTT. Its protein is CSVRQGVNSNQPQHF. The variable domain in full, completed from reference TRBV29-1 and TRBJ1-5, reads SAVISQKPSRDICQRGTSLTIQCQVDSQVTMMFWYRQQPGQSLTLIATANQGSEATYESGFVIDKFPISRPNLTFSTLTVSNMSPEDSSIYLCSVRQGVNSNQPQHFGDGTRLSIL.

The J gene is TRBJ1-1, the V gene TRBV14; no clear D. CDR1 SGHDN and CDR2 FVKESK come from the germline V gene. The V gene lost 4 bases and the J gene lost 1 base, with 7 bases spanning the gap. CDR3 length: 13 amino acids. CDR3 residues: CASSPKRNTEAFF. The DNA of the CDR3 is TGTGCCAGCAGCCCAAAGCGGAACACTGAAGCTTTCTTT.

The chain's CDR3 is CASSLVGGRGEQYF. The CDR3 DNA is TGTGCCAGCAGCTTGGTGGGGGGCAGAGGCGAGCAGTACTTC. The chain is built from TRBV5-6 and TRBJ2-7; the D call may be TRBD1 or TRBD2 (6 bases each). The germline V gene encodes CDR1 SGHDT and CDR2 YYEEEE. This CDR3 has 14 amino acids. V lost 0 bases to trimming and J lost 6 bases, with 13 bases between them.

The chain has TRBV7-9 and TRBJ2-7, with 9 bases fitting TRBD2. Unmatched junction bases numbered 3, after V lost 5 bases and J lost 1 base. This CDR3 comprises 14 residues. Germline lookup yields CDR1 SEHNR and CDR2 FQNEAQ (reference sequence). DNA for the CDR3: TGTGCCAGCAGCCTTAGCGGGAGTTCCTACGAGCAGTACTTC. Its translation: CASSLSGSSYEQYF.

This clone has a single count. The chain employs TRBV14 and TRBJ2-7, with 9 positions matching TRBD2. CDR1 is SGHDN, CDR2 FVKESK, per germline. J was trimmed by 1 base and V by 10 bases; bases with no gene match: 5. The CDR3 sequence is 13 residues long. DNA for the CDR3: TGTGCCACCTCGACTAGCGGATCCTACGAGCAGTACTTC. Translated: CATSTSGSYEQYF.

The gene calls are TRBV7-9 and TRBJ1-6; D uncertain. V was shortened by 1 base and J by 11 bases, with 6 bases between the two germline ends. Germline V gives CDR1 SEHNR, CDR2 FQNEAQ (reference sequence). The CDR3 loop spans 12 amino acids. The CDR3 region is CASSLGGPPLHF. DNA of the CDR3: TGTGCCAGCAGCTTAGGCGGCCCACCCCTCCACTTT.

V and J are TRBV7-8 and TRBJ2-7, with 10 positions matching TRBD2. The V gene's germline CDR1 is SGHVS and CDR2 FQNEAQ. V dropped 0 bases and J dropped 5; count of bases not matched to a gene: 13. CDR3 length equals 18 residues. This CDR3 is CASSLARYSGRAVHEQYF. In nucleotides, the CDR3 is TGTGCCAGCAGCTTAGCGCGATACAGCGGGAGGGCGGTACACGAGCAGTACTTC.

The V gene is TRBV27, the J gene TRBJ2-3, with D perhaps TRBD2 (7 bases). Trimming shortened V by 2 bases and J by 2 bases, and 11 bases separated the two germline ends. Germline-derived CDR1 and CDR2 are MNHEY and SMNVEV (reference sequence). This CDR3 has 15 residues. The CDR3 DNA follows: TGTGCCAGCAGTTTAAGGGGGGGACTCACAGATACGCAGTATTTT. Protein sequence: CASSLRGGLTDTQYF.

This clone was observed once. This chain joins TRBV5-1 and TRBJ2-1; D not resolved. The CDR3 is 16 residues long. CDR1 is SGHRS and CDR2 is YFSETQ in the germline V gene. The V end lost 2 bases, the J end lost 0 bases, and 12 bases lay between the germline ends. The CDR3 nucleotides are TGCGCCAGCAGCTTAGTTGATGGAGTCTCCTACAATGAGCAGTTCTTC. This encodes CASSLVDGVSYNEQFF.

The CDR3 DNA reads TGTGCCAGCAGCGTCCATGGGACTACTGAGCAGTTCTTC. Translating gives CASSVHGTTEQFF. V and J are TRBV9 and TRBJ2-1; 7 bases fit TRBD2. Trimming took 2 bases from V and 9 from J; bases not matched to a gene: 5. This CDR3 contains 13 residues. From germline, CDR1 is SGDLS and CDR2 YYNGEE.

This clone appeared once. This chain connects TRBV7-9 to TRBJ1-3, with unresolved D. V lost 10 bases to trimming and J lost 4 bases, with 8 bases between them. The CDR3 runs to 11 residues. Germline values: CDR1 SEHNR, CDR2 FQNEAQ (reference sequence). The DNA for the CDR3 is TGTGCCATCCATCGGGGAAACACCATATATTTT. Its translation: CAIHRGNTIYF.

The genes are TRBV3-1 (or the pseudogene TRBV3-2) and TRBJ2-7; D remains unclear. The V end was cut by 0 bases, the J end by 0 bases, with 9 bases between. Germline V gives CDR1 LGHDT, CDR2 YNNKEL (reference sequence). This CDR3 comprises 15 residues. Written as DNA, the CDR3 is TGTGCCAGCAGCCAAGATTCCAGCGCCTCCTACGAGCAGTACTTC. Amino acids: CASSQDSSASYEQYF.

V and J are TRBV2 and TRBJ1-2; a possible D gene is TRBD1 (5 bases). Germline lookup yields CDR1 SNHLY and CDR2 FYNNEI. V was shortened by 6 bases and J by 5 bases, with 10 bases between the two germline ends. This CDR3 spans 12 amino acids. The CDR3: CASRRGLYGYTF. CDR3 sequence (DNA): TGTGCCAGCAGGAGGGGTCTATATGGCTACACCTTC.

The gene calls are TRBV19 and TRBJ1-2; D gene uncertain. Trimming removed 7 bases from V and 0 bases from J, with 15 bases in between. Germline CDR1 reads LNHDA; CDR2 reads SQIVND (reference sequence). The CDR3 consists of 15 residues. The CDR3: CASTDRRLANYGYTF. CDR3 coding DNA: TGTGCCAGTACGGACCGAAGATTAGCTAACTATGGCTACACCTTC.

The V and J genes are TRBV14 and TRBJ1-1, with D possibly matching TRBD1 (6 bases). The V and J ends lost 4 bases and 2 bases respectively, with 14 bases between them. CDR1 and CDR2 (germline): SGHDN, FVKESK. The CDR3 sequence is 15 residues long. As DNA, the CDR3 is TGTGCCAGCAGCCTCCCGCGGACAGCTAACACTGAAGCTTTCTTT. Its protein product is CASSLPRTANTEAFF.

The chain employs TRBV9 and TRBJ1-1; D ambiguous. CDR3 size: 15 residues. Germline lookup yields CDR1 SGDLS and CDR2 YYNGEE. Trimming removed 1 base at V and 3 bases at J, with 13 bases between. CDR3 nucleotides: TGTGCCAGCAGCGTAACACCAAATGGAGACACTGAAGCTTTCTTT. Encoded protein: CASSVTPNGDTEAFF.

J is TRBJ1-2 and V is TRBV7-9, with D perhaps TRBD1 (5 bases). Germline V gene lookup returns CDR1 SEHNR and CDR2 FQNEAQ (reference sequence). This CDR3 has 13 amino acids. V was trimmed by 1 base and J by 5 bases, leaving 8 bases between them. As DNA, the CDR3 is TGTGCCAGCAGCTTAGGATCAGGGTATGGCTACACCTTC. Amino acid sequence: CASSLGSGYGYTF.

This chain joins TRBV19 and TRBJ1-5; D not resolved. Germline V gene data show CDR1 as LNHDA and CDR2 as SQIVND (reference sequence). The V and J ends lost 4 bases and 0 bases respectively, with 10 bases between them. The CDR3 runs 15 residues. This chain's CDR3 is CASSTDRGSNQPQHF. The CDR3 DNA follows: TGTGCCAGTAGTACGGACCGGGGTAGCAATCAGCCCCAGCATTTT.

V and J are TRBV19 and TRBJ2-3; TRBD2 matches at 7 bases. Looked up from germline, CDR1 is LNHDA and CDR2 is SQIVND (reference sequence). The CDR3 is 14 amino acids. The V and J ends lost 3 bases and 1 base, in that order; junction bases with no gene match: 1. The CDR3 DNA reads TGTGCCAGTAGTATCCTAGCGGGCACAGATACGCAGTATTTT. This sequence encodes CASSILAGTDTQYF.